This T cell receptor (beta chain) originates from a study of OX40 agonist ivuxolimab in advanced cancers. Repertoires were generated with immunoSEQ multiplex PCR, while TCRdb's copy carries only in-frame clones and drops some. The repertoire holds under 90,000 clones, around 90% seen once, with around 2% in the top ten. V was clipped by 7 bases and J by 5 bases, with 14 bases between them. Per germline, CDR1 LNHDA and CDR2 SQIVND (reference sequence). The CDR3 runs 13 residues. The sequencing here drew on CD4+ or CD8+ T cells sorted from blood, taken in a trial of the OX40 agonist ivuxolimab. The genes are TRBV19 and TRBJ1-1; D may be TRBD1 (5 bases). This sequence was found in an adult with an advanced solid tumor such as melanoma, head and neck, liver or kidney cancer. CDR3 amino acids: CASMGVVGTEAFF. Written as DNA, the CDR3 is TGTGCCAGTATGGGGGTTGTAGGGACTGAAGCTTTCTTT.